This T cell receptor (beta chain) was sequenced during a study of neurological immune-mediated disorders. This clonotype has at least ten counts. Over 190 million TCR-beta sequences from 15-18 subjects came out of each sequencing run. Using its own MiXCR run on the 5' RACE reads, TCRdb lists one record per CDR3 protein. Found here are approximately 86,000 distinct CDR3 sequences, just over 2.5% of them singletons; the top ten hold about 1%. Sequencing input: PBMCs. This TCR came from a woman in her twenties or thirties with multiple sclerosis.

The CDR3 DNA reads TGTGCCAGCAGTTACACAATAGATACGCAGTATTTT. It is translated as CASSYTIDTQYF. V gene TRBV6-6 combines with J gene TRBJ2-3, with D hard to call. Per the germline V gene, CDR1 is MNHNY and CDR2 is SVGAGI (reference sequence). The CDR3 is 12 amino acids. The V gene lost 2 bases and the J gene lost 5 bases, with 5 bases spanning the gap.